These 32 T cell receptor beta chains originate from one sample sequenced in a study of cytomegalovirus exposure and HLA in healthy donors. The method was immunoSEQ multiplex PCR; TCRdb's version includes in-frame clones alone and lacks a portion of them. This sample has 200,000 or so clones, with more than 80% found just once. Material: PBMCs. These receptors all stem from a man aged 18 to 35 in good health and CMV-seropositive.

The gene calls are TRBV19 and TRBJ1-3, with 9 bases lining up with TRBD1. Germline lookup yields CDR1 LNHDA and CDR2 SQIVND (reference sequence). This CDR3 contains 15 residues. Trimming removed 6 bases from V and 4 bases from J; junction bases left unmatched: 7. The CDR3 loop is CASRQQGAKGNTIYF. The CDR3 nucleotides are TGTGCCAGTAGGCAACAGGGGGCTAAAGGAAACACCATATATTTT.

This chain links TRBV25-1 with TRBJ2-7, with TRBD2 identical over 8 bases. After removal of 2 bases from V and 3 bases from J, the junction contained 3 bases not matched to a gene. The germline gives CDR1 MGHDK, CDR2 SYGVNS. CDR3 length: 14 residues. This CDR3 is CASSELSGNYEQYF. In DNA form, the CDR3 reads TGTGCCAGCAGTGAACTTAGCGGGAACTACGAGCAGTACTTC.

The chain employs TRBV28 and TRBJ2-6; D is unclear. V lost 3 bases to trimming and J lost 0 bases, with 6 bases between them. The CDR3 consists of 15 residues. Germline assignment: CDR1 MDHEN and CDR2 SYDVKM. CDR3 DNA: TGTGCCAGCAGTTTTCGGAGCTCTGGGGCCAACGTCCTGACTTTC. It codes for CASSFRSSGANVLTF. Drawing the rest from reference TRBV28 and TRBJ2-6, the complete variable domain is DVKVTQSSRYLVKRTGEKVFLECVQDMDHENMFWYRQDPGLGLRLIYFSYDVKMKEKGDIPEGYSVSREKKERFSLILESASTNQTSMYLCASSFRSSGANVLTFGAGSRLTVL.

The CDR3 DNA is TGTGCCAGCAGCTTGGGACAAGCGCAGTATTTT. The encoded protein is CASSLGQAQYF. J is TRBJ2-3 and V is TRBV7-3, with a weak D call TRBD1 (6 bases). The CDR3 totals 11 residues. Trimming took 3 bases from V and 10 from J, leaving 8 bases between them. Germline V gene sequence: CDR1 SGHTA, CDR2 FQGTGA.

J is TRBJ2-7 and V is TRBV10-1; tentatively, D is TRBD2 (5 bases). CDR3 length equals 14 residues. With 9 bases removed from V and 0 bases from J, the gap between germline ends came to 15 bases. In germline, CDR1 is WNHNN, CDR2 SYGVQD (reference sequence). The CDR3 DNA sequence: TGCGCCAGTTTATCGGACTTTCTCTCCTACGAGCAGTACTTC. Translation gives CASLSDFLSYEQYF.

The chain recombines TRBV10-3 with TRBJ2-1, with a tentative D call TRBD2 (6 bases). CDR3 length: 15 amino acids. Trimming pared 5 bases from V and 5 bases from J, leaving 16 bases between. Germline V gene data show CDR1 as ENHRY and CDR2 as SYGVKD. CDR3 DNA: TGTGCCATCAGTTCCGGGAGCTGGTTTGACAATGAGCAGTTCTTC. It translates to CAISSGSWFDNEQFF.

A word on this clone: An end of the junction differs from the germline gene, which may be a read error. The CDR3 reads CASTLGGQLQETQYF. The CDR3 DNA reads TGTGCCAGCACCTTAGGGGGACAGTTACAAGAGACCCAGTACTTC. The chain links TRBV7-7 to TRBJ2-5; 7 positions match TRBD1. CDR1 and CDR2 from the germline V gene are SSHAT and FNYEAQ (reference sequence). CDR3 length equals 15 residues.

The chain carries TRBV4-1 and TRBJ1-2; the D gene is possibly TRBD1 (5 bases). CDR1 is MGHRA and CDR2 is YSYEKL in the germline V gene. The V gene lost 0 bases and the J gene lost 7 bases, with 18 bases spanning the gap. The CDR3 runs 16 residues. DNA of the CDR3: TGCGCCAGCAGCCAAGATCGGGCCGGGACTACCTTTGGCTACACCTTC. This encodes CASSQDRAGTTFGYTF.

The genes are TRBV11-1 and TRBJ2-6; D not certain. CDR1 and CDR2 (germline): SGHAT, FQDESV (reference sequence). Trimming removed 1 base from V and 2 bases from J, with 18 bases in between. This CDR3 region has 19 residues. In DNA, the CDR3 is TGTGCCAGCAGCTTAGGATCTGGTGGCAGGCCGACTGGGGCCAACGTCCTGACTTTC. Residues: CASSLGSGGRPTGANVLTF.

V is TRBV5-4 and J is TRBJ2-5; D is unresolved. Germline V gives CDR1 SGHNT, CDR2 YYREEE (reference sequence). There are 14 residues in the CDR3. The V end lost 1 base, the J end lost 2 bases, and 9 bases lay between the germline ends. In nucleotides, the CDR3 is TGTGCCAGCAGCTTGATTGCAGGTCAAGAGACCCAGTACTTC. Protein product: CASSLIAGQETQYF.

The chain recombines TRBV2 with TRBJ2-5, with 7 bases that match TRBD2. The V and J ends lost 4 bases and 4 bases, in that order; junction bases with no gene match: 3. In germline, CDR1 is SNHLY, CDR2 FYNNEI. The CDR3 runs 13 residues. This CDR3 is CASSGEGGETQYF. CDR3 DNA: TGTGCCAGCAGTGGGGAGGGCGGAGAGACCCAGTACTTC.

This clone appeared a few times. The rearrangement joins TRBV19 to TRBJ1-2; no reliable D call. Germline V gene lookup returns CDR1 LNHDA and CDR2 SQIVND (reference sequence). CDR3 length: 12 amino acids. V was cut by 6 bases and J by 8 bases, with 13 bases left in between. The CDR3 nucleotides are TGTGCCAGTAGCTGGCAGTCCCGCGGCTACACCTTC. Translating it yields CASSWQSRGYTF.

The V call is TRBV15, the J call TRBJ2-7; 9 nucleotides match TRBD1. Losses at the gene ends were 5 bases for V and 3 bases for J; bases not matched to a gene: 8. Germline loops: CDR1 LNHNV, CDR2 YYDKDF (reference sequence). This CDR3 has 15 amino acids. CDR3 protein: CATSGGRDRVYEQYF. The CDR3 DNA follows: TGTGCCACCAGCGGAGGTCGGGACAGGGTCTACGAGCAGTACTTC. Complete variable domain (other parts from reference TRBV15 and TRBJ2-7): DAMVIQNPRYQVTQFGKPVTLSCSQTLNHNVMYWYQQKSSQAPKLLFHYYDKDFNNEADTPDNFQSRRPNTSFCFLDIRSPGLGDTAMYLCATSGGRDRVYEQYFGPGTRLTVT.

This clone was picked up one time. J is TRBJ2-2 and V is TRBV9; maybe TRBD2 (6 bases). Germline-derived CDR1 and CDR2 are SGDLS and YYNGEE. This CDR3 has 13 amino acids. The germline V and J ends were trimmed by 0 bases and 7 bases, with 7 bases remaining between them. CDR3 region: CASSVEEGGELFF. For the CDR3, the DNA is TGTGCCAGCAGCGTAGAGGAGGGCGGGGAGCTGTTTTTT.

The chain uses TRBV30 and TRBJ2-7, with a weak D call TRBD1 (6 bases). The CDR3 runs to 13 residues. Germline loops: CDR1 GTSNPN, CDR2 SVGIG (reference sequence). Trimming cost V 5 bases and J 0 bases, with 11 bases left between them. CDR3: CAWETGPSYEQYF. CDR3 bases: TGTGCCTGGGAAACAGGGCCCTCCTACGAGCAGTACTTC.

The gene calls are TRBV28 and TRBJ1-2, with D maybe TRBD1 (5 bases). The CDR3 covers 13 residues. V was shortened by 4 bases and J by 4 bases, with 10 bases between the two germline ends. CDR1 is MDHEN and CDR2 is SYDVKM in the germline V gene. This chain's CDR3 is CASSYGASYGYTF. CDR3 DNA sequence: TGTGCCAGCAGTTATGGGGCCAGCTATGGCTACACCTTC.

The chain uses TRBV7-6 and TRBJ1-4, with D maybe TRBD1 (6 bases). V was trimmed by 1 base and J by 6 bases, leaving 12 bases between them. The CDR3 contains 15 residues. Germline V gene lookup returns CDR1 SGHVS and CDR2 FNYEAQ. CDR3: CASSLGGGRDEKLFF. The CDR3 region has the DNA TGTGCCAGCAGCTTAGGGGGGGGCCGCGATGAAAAACTGTTTTTT.

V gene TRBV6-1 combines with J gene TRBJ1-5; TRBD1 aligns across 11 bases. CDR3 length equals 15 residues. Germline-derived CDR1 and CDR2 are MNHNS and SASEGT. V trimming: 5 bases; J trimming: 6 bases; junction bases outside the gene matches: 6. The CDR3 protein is CASSSGQGVSQPQHF. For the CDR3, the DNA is TGTGCCAGCAGTTCGGGACAGGGGGTAAGTCAGCCCCAGCATTTT.

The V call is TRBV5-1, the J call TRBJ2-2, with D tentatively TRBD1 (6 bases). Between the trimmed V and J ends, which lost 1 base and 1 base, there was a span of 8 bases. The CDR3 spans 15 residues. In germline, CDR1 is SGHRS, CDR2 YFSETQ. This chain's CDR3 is CASSLTGKNTGELFF. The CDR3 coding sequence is TGCGCCAGCAGCTTGACAGGGAAGAACACCGGGGAGCTGTTTTTT. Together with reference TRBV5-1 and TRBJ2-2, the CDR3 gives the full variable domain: KAGVTQTPRYLIKTRGQQVTLSCSPISGHRSVSWYQQTPGQGLQFLFEYFSETQRNKGNFPGRFSGRQFSNSRSEMNVSTLELGDSALYLCASSLTGKNTGELFFGEGSRLTVL.

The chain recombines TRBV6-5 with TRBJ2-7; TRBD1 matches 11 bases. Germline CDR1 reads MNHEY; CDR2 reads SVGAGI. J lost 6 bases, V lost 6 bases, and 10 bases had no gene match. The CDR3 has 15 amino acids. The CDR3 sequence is CASRVTGQGAAEQYF. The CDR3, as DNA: TGTGCCAGCAGGGTTACTGGACAGGGGGCAGCCGAGCAGTACTTC.

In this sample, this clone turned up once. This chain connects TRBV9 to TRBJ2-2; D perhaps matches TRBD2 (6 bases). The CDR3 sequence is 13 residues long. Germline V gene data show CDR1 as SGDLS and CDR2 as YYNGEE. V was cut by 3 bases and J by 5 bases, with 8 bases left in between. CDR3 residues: CASSAGGTGELFF. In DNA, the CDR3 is TGTGCCAGCAGCGCCGGGGGAACCGGGGAGCTGTTTTTT.

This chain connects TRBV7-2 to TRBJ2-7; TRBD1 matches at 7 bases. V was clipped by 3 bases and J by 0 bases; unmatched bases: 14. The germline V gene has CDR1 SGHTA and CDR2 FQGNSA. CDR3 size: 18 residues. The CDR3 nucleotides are TGTGCCAGCAGCTTCAAGACAGGGTTGGATGCCTACTCCTACGAGCAGTACTTC. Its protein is CASSFKTGLDAYSYEQYF.

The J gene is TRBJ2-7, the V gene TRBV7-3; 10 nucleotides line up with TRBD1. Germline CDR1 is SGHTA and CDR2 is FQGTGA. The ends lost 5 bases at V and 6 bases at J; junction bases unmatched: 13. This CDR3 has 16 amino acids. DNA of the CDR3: TGTGCCAGCAGCCCTCGGGGGGGGACAGGGGCGTCCGAGCAGTACTTC. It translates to CASSPRGGTGASEQYF.

The CDR3 coding sequence is TGTGCCAGCAGCCTGGGGACTAGCGGGAGAGATACGCAGTATTTT. Amino acid sequence: CASSLGTSGRDTQYF. V and J are TRBV9 and TRBJ2-3, with 14 bases lining up with TRBD2. The germline V gene encodes CDR1 SGDLS and CDR2 YYNGEE. J was trimmed by 5 bases and V by 4 bases; bases with no gene match: 3. This CDR3 has 15 residues.

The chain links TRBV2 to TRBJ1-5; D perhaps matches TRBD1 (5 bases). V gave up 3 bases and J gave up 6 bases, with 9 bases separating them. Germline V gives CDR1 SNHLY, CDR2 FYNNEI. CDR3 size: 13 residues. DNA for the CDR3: TGTGCCAGCAGTGATCAGGGATTTCAGCCCCAGCATTTT. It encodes CASSDQGFQPQHF.

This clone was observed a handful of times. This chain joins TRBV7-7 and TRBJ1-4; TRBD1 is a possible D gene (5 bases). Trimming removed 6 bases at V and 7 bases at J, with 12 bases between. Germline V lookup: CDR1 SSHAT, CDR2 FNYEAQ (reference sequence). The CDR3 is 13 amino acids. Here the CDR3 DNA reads TGTGCCAGCAGTCCCGCGGGGGGTGAAAAACTGTTTTTT. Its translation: CASSPAGGEKLFF. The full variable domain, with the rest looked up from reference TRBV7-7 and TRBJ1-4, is GAGVSQSPRYKVTKRGQDVTLRCDPISSHATLYWYQQALGQGPEFLTYFNYEAQPDKSGLPSDRFSAERPEGSISTLTIQRTEQRDSAMYRCASSPAGGEKLFFGSGTQLSVL.

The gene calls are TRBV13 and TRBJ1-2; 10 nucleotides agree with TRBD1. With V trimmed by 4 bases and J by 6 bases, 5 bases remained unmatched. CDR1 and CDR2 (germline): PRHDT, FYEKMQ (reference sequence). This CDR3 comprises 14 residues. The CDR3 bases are TGTGCCAGCAGCTCCGGGACAGGGGTTGATGGCTACACCTTC. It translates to CASSSGTGVDGYTF.

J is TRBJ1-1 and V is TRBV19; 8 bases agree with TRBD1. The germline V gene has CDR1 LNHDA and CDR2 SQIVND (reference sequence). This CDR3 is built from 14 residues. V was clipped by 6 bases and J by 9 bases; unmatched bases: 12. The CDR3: CASRPVGQGLKAFF. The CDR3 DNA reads TGTGCCAGTAGGCCCGTCGGACAGGGCCTGAAAGCTTTCTTT.

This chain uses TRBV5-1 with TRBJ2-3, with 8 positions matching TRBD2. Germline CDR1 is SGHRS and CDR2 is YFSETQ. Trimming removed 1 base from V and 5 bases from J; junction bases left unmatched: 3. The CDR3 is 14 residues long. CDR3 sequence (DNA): TGCGCCAGCAGCTTGTCCCTAGCGGGAGATACGCAGTATTTT. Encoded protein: CASSLSLAGDTQYF.

The CDR3 protein is CASTLDGGDGKLFF. CDR3 nucleotide sequence: TGTGCCAGCACCCTCGACGGAGGCGACGGAAAACTGTTTTTT. The genes are TRBV4-2 and TRBJ1-4; D is uncertain. Per germline, CDR1 LGHNA and CDR2 YNFKEQ. This CDR3 is 14 amino acids long. Trimming removed 7 bases from V and 10 bases from J, with 19 bases in between.

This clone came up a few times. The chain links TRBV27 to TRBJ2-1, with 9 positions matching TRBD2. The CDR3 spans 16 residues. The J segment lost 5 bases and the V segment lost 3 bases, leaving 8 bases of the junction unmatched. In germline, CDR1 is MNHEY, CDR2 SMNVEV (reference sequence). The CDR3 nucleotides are TGTGCCAGCAGTTTTTGGGGAGCGGGAGGAGACAATGAGCAGTTCTTC. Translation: CASSFWGAGGDNEQFF.

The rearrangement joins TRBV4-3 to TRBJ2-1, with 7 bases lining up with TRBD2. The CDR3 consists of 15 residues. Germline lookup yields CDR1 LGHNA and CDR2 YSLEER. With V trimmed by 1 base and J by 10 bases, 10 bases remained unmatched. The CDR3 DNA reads TGCGCCAGCAGCCAAGGGCGGGAGATCTCCTGGGAGCAGTTCTTC. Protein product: CASSQGREISWEQFF.